This T cell receptor (beta chain) came from a study of blood T cells in healthy people across ages. Next came a second PCR, run for roughly 7 to 12 cycles, which used a sample-barcoded 5' primer along with a J-beta primer mix. TCRdb re-called the 5' RACE reads through MiXCR, storing one row per CDR3 protein. Here the sample spans 700,000 or so distinct CDR3 sequences, over 20% being singletons. Whole-study findings and limits: PBMCs left unsorted prevented a conclusive naive versus antigen-experienced comparison. Per million T cells, the diversity of TCR beta decreased roughly linearly as age advanced.

Germline values: CDR1 SSHAT, CDR2 FNYEAQ (reference sequence). Trimming pared 4 bases from V and 5 bases from J, leaving 11 bases between. This CDR3 is 13 amino acids long. To note about this clonotype: Its antigen is still unknown.

The specimen sequenced was blood. This clonotype was sampled from a man aged 65 to 79 in good health. The V gene is TRBV7-7, the J gene TRBJ2-5; D possibly corresponds to TRBD2 (5 bases). The CDR3 region has the DNA TGTGCCAGCAGCTCGGACGGGGAGGAGACCCAGTACTTC. This gives the protein CASSSDGEETQYF.